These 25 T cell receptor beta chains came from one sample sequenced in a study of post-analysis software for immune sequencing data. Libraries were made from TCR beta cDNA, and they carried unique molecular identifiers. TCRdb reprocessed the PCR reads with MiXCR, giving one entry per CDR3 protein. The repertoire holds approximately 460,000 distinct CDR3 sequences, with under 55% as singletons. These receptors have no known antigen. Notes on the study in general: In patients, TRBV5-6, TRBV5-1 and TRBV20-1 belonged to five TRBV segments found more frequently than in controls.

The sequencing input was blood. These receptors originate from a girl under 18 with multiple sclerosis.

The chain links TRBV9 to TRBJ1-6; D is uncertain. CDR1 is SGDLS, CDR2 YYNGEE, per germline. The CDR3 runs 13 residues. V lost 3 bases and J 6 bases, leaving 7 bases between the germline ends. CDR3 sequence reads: CASSGELNSPLHF. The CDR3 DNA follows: TGTGCCAGCAGCGGGGAGCTTAATTCACCCCTCCACTTT.

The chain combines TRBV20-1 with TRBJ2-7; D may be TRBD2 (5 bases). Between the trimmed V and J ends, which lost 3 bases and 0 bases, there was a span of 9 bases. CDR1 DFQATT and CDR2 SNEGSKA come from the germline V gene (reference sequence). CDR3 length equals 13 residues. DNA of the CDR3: TGCAGTGCTAGCGCTAGCAACTCCTACGAGCAGTACTTC. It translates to CSASASNSYEQYF.

The CDR3, as DNA: TGCGCCAGCAGCTCCAGCCGGGACAGGATTCGAGGGACCTACGAGCAGTACTTC. The encoded protein is CASSSSRDRIRGTYEQYF. The V and J genes are TRBV5-1 and TRBJ2-7; 8 nucleotides agree with TRBD1. Trimming at V came to 3 bases and at J to 2 bases, leaving 16 bases not matched to a gene. CDR3 length equals 18 residues. Germline V gives CDR1 SGHRS, CDR2 YFSETQ.

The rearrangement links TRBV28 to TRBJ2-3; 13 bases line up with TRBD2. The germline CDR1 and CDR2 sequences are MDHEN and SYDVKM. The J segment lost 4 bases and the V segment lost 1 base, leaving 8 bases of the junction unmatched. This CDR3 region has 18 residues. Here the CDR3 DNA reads TGTGCCAGCAGTTTATACAAGAGGACTAGCGGGAGATCAGATACGCAGTATTTT. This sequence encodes CASSLYKRTSGRSDTQYF.

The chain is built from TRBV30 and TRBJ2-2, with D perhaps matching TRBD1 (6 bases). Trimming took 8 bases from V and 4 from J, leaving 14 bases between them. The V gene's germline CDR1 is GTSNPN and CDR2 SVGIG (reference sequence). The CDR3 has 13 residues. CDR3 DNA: TGTGCCAGTGACAGGATGGGCACCGGGGAGCTGTTTTTT. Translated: CASDRMGTGELFF.

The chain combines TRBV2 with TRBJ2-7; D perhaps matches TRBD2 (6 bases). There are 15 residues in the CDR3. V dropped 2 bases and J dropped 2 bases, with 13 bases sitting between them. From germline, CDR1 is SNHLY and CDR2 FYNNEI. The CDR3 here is CASSEQGGLAYEQYF. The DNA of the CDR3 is TGTGCCAGCAGTGAACAAGGAGGGCTTGCCTACGAGCAGTACTTC.

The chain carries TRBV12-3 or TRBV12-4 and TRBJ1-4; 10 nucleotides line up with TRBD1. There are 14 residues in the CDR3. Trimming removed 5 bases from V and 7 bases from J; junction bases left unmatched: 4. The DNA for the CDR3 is TGTGCCAGCAGTCCCGGGACAGGGGTTGAAAAACTGTTTTTT. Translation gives CASSPGTGVEKLFF.

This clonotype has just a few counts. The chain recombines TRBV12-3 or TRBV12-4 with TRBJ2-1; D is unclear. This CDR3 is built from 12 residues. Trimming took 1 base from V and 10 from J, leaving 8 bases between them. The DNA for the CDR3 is TGTGCCAGCAGTTTAGACCGACCCGAGCAGTTCTTC. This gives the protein CASSLDRPEQFF.

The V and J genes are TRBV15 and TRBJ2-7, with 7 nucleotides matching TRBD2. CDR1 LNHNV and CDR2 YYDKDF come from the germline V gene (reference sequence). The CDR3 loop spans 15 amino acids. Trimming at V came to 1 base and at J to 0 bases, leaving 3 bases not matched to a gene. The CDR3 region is CATSRGLADSYEQYF. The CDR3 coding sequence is TGTGCCACCAGCAGAGGGCTAGCGGACTCCTACGAGCAGTACTTC.

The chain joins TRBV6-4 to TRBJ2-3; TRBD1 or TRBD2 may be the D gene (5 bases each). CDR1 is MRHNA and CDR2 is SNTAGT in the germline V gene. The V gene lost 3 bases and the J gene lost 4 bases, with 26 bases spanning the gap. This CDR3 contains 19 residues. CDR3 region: CASSESISWGRGPADTQYF. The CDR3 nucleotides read TGTGCCAGCAGTGAGAGCATATCGTGGGGGAGAGGCCCAGCAGATACGCAGTATTTT.

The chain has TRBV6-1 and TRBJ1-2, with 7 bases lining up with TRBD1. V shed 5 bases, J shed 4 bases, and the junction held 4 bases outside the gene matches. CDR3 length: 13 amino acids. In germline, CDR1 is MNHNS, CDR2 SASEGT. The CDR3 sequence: CASSQDRFYGYTF. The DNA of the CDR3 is TGTGCCAGCAGTCAGGACAGGTTCTATGGCTACACCTTC.

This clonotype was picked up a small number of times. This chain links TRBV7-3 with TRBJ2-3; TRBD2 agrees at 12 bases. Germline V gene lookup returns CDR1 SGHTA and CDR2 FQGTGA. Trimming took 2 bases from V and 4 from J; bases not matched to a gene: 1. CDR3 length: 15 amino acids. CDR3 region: CASSLLAGGPDTQYF. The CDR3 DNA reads TGTGCCAGCAGCTTACTAGCGGGAGGGCCAGATACGCAGTATTTT.

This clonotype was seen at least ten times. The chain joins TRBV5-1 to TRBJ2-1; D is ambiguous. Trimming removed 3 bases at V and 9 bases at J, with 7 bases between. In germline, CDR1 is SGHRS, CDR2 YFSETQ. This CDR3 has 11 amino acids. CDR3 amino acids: CASSYGSEQFF. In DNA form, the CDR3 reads TGCGCCAGCAGCTACGGTAGTGAGCAGTTCTTC. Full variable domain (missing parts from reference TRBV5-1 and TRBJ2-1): KAGVTQTPRYLIKTRGQQVTLSCSPISGHRSVSWYQQTPGQGLQFLFEYFSETQRNKGNFPGRFSGRQFSNSRSEMNVSTLELGDSALYLCASSYGSEQFFGPGTRLTVL.

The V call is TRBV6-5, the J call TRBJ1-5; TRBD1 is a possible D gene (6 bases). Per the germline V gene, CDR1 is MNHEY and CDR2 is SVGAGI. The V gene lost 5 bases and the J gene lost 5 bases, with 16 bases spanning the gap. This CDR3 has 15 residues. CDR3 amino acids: CASSLSGNRDQPQHF. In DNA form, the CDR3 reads TGTGCCAGCAGTCTATCGGGAAACAGGGATCAGCCCCAGCATTTT.

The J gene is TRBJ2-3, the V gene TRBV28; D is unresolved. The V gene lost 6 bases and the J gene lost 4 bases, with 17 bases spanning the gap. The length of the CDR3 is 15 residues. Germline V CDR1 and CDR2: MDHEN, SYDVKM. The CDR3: CASSRPEALADTQYF. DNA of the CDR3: TGTGCCAGCAGCCGACCCGAGGCGCTGGCAGATACGCAGTATTTT.

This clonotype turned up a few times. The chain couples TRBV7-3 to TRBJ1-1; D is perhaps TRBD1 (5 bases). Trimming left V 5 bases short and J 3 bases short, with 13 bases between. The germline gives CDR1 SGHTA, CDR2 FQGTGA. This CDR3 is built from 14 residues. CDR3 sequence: CASSRDGTYTEAFF. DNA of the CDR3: TGTGCCAGCAGCCGGGACGGGACTTACACTGAAGCTTTCTTT.

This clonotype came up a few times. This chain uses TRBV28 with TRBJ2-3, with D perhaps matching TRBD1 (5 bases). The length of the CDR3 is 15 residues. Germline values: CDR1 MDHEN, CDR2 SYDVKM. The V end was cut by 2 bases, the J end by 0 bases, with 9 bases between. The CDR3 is CASSLQGSSTDTQYF. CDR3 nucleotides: TGTGCCAGCAGTTTACAGGGTTCTAGCACAGATACGCAGTATTTT. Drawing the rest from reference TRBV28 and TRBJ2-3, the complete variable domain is DVKVTQSSRYLVKRTGEKVFLECVQDMDHENMFWYRQDPGLGLRLIYFSYDVKMKEKGDIPEGYSVSREKKERFSLILESASTNQTSMYLCASSLQGSSTDTQYFGPGTRLTVL.

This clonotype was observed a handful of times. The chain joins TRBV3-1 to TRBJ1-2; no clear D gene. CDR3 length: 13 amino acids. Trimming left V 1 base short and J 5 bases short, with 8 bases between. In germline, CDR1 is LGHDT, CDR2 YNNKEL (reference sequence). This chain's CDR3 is CASSQAAPYGYTF. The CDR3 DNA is TGTGCCAGCAGCCAAGCAGCGCCTTATGGCTACACCTTC.

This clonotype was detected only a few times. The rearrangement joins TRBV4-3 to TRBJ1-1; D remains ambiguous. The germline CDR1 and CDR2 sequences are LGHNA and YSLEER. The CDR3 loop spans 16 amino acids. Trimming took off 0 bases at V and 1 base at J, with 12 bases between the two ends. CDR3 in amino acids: CASSQEVGRSNTEAFF. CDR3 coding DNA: TGCGCCAGCAGCCAAGAAGTCGGCCGGTCGAACACTGAAGCTTTCTTT.

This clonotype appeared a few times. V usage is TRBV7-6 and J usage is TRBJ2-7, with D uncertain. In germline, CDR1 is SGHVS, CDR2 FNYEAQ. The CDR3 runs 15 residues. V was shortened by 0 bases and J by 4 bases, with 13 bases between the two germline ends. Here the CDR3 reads CASSLAADDAYEQYF. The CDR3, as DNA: TGTGCCAGCAGCTTAGCGGCGGACGATGCTTACGAGCAGTACTTC.

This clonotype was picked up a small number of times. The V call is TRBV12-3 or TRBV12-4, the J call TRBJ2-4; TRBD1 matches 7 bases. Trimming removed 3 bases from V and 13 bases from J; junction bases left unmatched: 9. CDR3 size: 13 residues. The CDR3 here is CASSLGDSPEQYF. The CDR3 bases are TGTGCCAGCAGTTTGGGGGACAGCCCTGAGCAGTACTTC.

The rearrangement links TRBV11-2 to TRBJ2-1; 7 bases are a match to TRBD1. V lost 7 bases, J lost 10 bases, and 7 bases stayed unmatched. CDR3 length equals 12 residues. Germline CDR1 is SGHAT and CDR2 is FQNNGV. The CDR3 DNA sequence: TGTGCCAGCACCCACCTGACAGGGGAGCAGTTCTTC. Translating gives CASTHLTGEQFF.

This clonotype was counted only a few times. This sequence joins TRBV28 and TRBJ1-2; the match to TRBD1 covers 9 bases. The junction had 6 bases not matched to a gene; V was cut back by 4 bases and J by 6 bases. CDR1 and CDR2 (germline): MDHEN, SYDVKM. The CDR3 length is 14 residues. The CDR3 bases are TGTGCCAGCAGTTCCGGACAGGGGATGAATGGCTACACCTTC. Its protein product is CASSSGQGMNGYTF.

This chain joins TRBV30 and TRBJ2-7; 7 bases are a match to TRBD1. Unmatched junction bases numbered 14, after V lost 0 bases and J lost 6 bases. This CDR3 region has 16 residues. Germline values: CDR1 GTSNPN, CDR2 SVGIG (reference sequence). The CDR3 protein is CAWSVDPGQSSREQYF. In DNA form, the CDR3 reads TGTGCCTGGAGTGTTGACCCGGGACAGTCCTCGCGCGAGCAGTACTTC.

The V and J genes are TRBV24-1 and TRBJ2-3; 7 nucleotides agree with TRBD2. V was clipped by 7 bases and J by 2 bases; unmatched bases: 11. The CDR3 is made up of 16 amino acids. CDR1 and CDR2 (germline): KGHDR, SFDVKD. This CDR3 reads CATSHLAAPITDTQYF. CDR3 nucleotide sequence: TGTGCCACCAGCCATCTAGCGGCGCCGATCACAGATACGCAGTATTTT.